Listed below are T cell receptor beta chains from one sample, sequenced in a study of CD8+CD57+ T cells in acquired aplastic anemia. TCRdb reanalysed the reads using MiXCR and keeps one entry per CDR3 protein. There are a few hundred thousand distinct CDR3 sequences in the sample; around 60% occur only once, and approximately 8% lies in the top ten. Material: sorted CD4+, CD8+, or CD8+CD57+ T cells (not recorded which) from PBMCs. Receptors were obtained from a human donor with severe aplastic anemia or a healthy control (not recorded which). Each CDR3 is given with its conserved first and last residue. A D gene is named only where the DNA matches it firmly. Only some rows state a clone size, as once, few, many or a class for expanded clones.

TRBV20-1	TRBJ2-3	NA	few	CSANAKGGGGGTQYF	TGCAGTGCTAACGCTAAAGGGGGTGGGGGAGGTACGCAGTATTTT
TRBV20-1	TRBJ1-2	NA	once	CSARPPVRTTYGYTF	TGCAGTGCTAGACCCCCTGTAAGGACCACCTATGGCTACACCTTC
TRBV7-2	TRBJ1-5	NA	once	CASSLAPGSQPQHF	TGTGCCAGCAGCTTAGCCCCTGGGTCTCAGCCCCAGCATTTT
TRBV19	TRBJ1-3	NA	NA	CASGLNSGNTIYF	TGTGCCAGCGGACTGAACTCTGGAAACACCATATATTTT
TRBV7-9	TRBJ2-2	NA	NA	CASSSHGGELFF	TGTGCCAGCAGCTCCCATGGCGGGGAGCTGTTTTTT
TRBV9	TRBJ2-3	NA	many	CASSVGVLTHTSTDTQYF	TGTGCCAGCAGCGTAGGTGTTTTGACTCACACTAGCACAGATACGCAGTATTTT
TRBV20-1	TRBJ2-7	TRBD1	NA	CSARGDRATSYEQYF	TGCAGTGCTAGGGGGGACAGGGCAACCTCCTACGAGCAGTACTTC
TRBV5-1	TRBJ1-1	TRBD1	many	CASSLDRGGTEAFF	TGCGCCAGCAGCTTGGACAGGGGAGGGACTGAAGCTTTCTTT
TRBV2	TRBJ2-1	TRBD1	few	CASSGTGGDEQFF	TGTGCCAGCAGTGGAACAGGGGGCGATGAGCAGTTCTTC
TRBV5-1	TRBJ1-2	TRBD1	many	CASSPTGTGNHRHVYGYTF	TGCGCCAGCAGCCCGACTGGGACAGGCAACCACCGGCATGTCTATGGCTACACCTTC
TRBV6-1	TRBJ2-5	TRBD2	NA	CASSVKLGGRLAGEGETQYF	TGTGCCAGCAGTGTTAAGTTAGGGGGTCGACTAGCGGGGGAAGGAGAGACCCAGTACTTC
TRBV9	TRBJ1-1	NA	NA	CASSVEPGLGTEAFF	TGTGCCAGCAGCGTAGAACCAGGCCTGGGCACTGAAGCTTTCTTT
TRBV7-9	TRBJ1-1	NA	many	CASSLRHPYTEAFF	TGTGCCAGCAGCTTGCGCCACCCTTACACTGAAGCTTTCTTT
TRBV5-1	TRBJ1-6	NA	many	CASSLQERRTGSPLHF	TGCGCCAGCAGCTTGCAGGAACGGAGAACGGGTTCACCCCTCCACTTT
TRBV19	TRBJ1-1	NA	once	CASSIPGEEAFF	TGTGCCAGTAGTATACCGGGCGAGGAAGCTTTCTTT
TRBV6-2/TRBV6-3	TRBJ2-5	NA	many	CASSYGVLETQYF	TGTGCCAGCAGTTACGGTGTATTGGAGACCCAGTACTTC
TRBV4-2	TRBJ2-1	TRBD1	NA	CASSQDRGQGENEQFF	TGTGCCAGCAGCCAAGATCGGGGACAGGGGGAAAATGAGCAGTTCTTC
TRBV6-6	TRBJ2-5	NA	many	CASSYGPAWDTETQYF	TGTGCCAGCAGTTACGGGCCGGCCTGGGACACGGAGACCCAGTACTTC
TRBV7-9	TRBJ2-1	TRBD2	NA	CASSVLAGGNNNEQFF	TGTGCCAGCAGCGTTTTAGCGGGAGGGAATAACAATGAGCAGTTCTTC
TRBV5-1	TRBJ1-1	NA	NA	CASSLSGIQGLNTEAFF	TGCGCCAGCAGCTTGTCCGGGATTCAGGGTTTGAACACTGAAGCTTTCTTT
TRBV5-1	TRBJ2-7	NA	NA	CASSSATVAYEQYF	TGTGCCAGCAGCTCGGCGACAGTTGCCTACGAGCAGTACTTC